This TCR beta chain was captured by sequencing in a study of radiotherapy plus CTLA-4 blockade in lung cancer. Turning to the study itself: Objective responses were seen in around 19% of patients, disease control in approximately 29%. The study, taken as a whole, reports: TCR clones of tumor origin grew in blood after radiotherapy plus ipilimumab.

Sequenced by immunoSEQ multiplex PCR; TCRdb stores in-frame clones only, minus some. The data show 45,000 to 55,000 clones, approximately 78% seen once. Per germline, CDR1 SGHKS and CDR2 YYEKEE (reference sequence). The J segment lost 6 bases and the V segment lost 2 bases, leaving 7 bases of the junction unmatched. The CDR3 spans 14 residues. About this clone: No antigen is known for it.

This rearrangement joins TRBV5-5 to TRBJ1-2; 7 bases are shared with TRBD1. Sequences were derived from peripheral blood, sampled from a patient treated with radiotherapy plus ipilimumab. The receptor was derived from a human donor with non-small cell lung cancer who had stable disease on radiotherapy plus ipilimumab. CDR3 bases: TGTGCCAGCAGCTTCGTGGGTACAGGGGATGGCTACACCTTC. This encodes CASSFVGTGDGYTF.